These 12 T cell receptor beta chains share one sample of origin, sequenced in a study of shared clonotypes between healthy human individuals. Data came from immunoSEQ multiplex PCR; TCRdb stores just in-frame clones and leaves some out. This sample has 2 million to 2.5 million clones, with 85% to 95% found just once. Material for sequencing was naive CD4+ T cells from PBMCs. Subset indicated: CD45RA+ positively selected. All receptors come from a man aged 18 to 29 in good health. Some clones in this sample may be carry-over from other donors' samples.

The rearrangement uses TRBV19 and TRBJ1-1, with D maybe TRBD1 (5 bases). V was cut by 4 bases and J by 0 bases, with 9 bases left in between. Germline CDR1 reads LNHDA; CDR2 reads SQIVND (reference sequence). The CDR3 consists of 14 residues. In DNA, the CDR3 is TGTGCCAGTAGTAAGACAGCGCTGAACACTGAAGCTTTCTTT. This encodes CASSKTALNTEAFF.

Worth noting for this clone: Other DNA sequences in this specimen translate into the identical CDR3. This chain joins TRBV15 and TRBJ2-5, with no clear D. The V end was cut by 0 bases, the J end by 5 bases, with 7 bases between. Germline CDR1 and CDR2: LNHNV and YYDKDF (reference sequence). This CDR3 comprises 13 residues. The CDR3 reads CATSRDQRETQYF. CDR3 coding DNA: TGTGCCACCAGCAGAGATCAAAGGGAGACCCAGTACTTC. The full variable domain, in which reference TRBV15 and TRBJ2-5 provide the parts outside the CDR3, is DAMVIQNPRYQVTQFGKPVTLSCSQTLNHNVMYWYQQKSSQAPKLLFHYYDKDFNNEADTPDNFQSRRPNTSFCFLDIRSPGLGDTAMYLCATSRDQRETQYFGPGTRLLVL.

With respect to this clone: The same CDR3 can be traced to other DNA sequences in this sample. The rearrangement links TRBV18 to TRBJ1-4, with TRBD1 matching over 7 bases. This CDR3 is built from 15 residues. CDR1 is KGHSH, CDR2 LQKENI, per germline. The ends lost 0 bases at V and 5 bases at J; junction bases unmatched: 3. CDR3 residues: CASSPPGTANEKLFF. CDR3 nucleotide sequence: TGTGCCAGCTCACCACCCGGGACAGCAAATGAAAAACTGTTTTTT.

The chain joins TRBV28 to TRBJ2-3; 10 bases agree with TRBD1. The V segment lost 4 bases and the J segment 2 bases; nucleotides outside the gene matches: 6. Per the germline V gene, CDR1 is MDHEN and CDR2 is SYDVKM. CDR3 length: 16 residues. The CDR3 region has the DNA TGTGCCAGCAGTTACCCCGGGACAGGGGTCACAGATACGCAGTATTTT. This gives the protein CASSYPGTGVTDTQYF.

J is TRBJ2-1 and V is TRBV28, with D unclear. This CDR3 contains 12 residues. From germline, CDR1 is MDHEN and CDR2 SYDVKM. Deletions cut 6 bases from V and 4 bases from J, with 7 bases between. CDR3 nucleotides: TGTGCCAGCAGGACGATATACAATGAGCAGTTCTTC. Translating gives CASRTIYNEQFF.

This rearrangement joins TRBV18 to TRBJ1-3, with D possibly being TRBD1 (6 bases). With 4 bases removed from V and 2 bases from J, the gap between germline ends came to 12 bases. This CDR3 region has 15 residues. Germline loops: CDR1 KGHSH, CDR2 LQKENI. CDR3 in DNA: TGTGCCAGCTCACTACAGGGTCCGCCTGGAAACACCATATATTTT. It codes for CASSLQGPPGNTIYF.

The chain is built from TRBV4-3 and TRBJ2-3, with D perhaps matching TRBD1 (6 bases). The length of the CDR3 is 14 residues. In germline, CDR1 is LGHNA, CDR2 YSLEER. V lost 1 base and J lost 9, with 14 bases in between. The DNA for the CDR3 is TGCGCCAGCAGCCAAGGGGGGCAGGGAAAGACGCAGTATTTT. It yields the protein CASSQGGQGKTQYF.

The chain recombines TRBV28 with TRBJ2-2, with 8 nucleotides matching TRBD2. The CDR3 sequence is 16 residues long. The junction had 13 bases not matched to a gene; V was cut back by 8 bases and J by 5 bases. CDR1 is MDHEN, CDR2 SYDVKM, per germline. The CDR3 sequence is CASSLDTRGVTGELFF. The DNA for the CDR3 is TGTGCCAGCTCCTTGGATACGCGGGGGGTTACCGGGGAGCTGTTTTTT.

As DNA, the CDR3 is TGTGCCAGCAGGGGTCAAAATGGAGGGAGGGTAGCCTACGAGCAGTACTTC. Its translation: CASRGQNGGRVAYEQYF. The chain has TRBV28 and TRBJ2-7; 7 bases are a match to TRBD2. Trimming at V came to 6 bases and at J to 2 bases, leaving 16 bases not matched to a gene. Germline CDR1 reads MDHEN; CDR2 reads SYDVKM. CDR3 length equals 17 residues. Combining the CDR3 with reference TRBV28 and TRBJ2-7 gives the whole variable domain DVKVTQSSRYLVKRTGEKVFLECVQDMDHENMFWYRQDPGLGLRLIYFSYDVKMKEKGDIPEGYSVSREKKERFSLILESASTNQTSMYLCASRGQNGGRVAYEQYFGPGTRLTVT.

The chain uses TRBV5-1 and TRBJ2-1, with 10 bases that match TRBD2. This CDR3 contains 19 residues. The J segment lost 0 bases and the V segment lost 0 bases, leaving 9 bases of the junction unmatched. Germline loops: CDR1 SGHRS, CDR2 YFSETQ. The CDR3 reads CASSLAGTSAYSSYNEQFF. CDR3 DNA: TGCGCCAGCAGCTTGGCGGGGACTAGCGCCTATAGCTCCTACAATGAGCAGTTCTTC.

The J gene is TRBJ2-1, the V gene TRBV29-1; the D is unclear. The CDR3 is made up of 9 amino acids. Germline-derived CDR1 and CDR2 are SQVTM and ANQGSEA. Here the CDR3 reads CPRATEQFF. CDR3 DNA sequence: TGCCCCCGGGCAACTGAGCAGTTCTTC.

A single count supports this clone. V gene TRBV6-1 combines with J gene TRBJ1-2; 7 bases map to TRBD1. V was pared by 8 bases and J by 8 bases, with 11 bases of the junction left unmatched. CDR3 length equals 13 residues. The germline gives CDR1 MNHNS, CDR2 SASEGT. As DNA, the CDR3 is TGTGCCAGCCGTGGGACAGCTCCCCCAGGCTACACCTTC. Translated, it gives CASRGTAPPGYTF.